This T cell receptor (beta chain) was captured by sequencing in a study of OX40 agonist ivuxolimab in advanced cancers. Looked up from germline, CDR1 is SNHLY and CDR2 is FYNNEI. With 10 bases clipped from V and 3 bases from J, the junction kept 10 bases outside the gene matches. The CDR3 extends over 14 amino acids. Some clones are missing from TCRdb's copy, which holds only in-frame ones; the method was immunoSEQ multiplex PCR. The table has 55,000 to 90,000 clones, about 81% seen once; the top ten hold approximately 0.38%. Sequenced material: CD4+ or CD8+ T cells sorted from blood, taken in a trial of the OX40 agonist ivuxolimab. This TCR came from an adult with an advanced solid tumor such as melanoma, head and neck, liver or kidney cancer. The rearrangement links TRBV2 to TRBJ1-2, with 8 bases that match TRBD1. DNA for the CDR3: TGTGCCACCAAACGGGACAGGTGGGACTATGGCTACACCTTC. It translates to CATKRDRWDYGYTF.